A single sample is the source of the 6 T cell receptor beta chains below, sequenced in a study of T cells after yellow fever vaccination. Via MiXCR, TCRdb re-called the 5' RACE reads, giving one row per CDR3 protein. The sample includes hundreds of thousands of distinct CDR3 sequences, roughly 12% of them seen just once. The starting material was PBMCs, obtained on the day of the yellow fever booster vaccination. Receptors originate from a young man who received the YFV17D yellow fever vaccine.

The genes are TRBV5-1 and TRBJ2-5, with D perhaps matching TRBD1 (6 bases). The CDR3 length is 14 residues. Trimming took off 4 bases at V and 2 bases at J, with 12 bases between the two ends. Germline loops: CDR1 SGHRS, CDR2 YFSETQ. The CDR3 coding sequence is TGCGCCAGCAGCGAATTACAGGGTCAAGAGACCCAGTACTTC. Translated, it gives CASSELQGQETQYF.

There are a few counts of this clonotype. The gene calls are TRBV20-1 and TRBJ2-7, with a tentative D call TRBD1 (6 bases). The CDR3 is made up of 14 amino acids. Trimming removed 5 bases from V and 2 bases from J, with 16 bases in between. Germline CDR1 DFQATT, CDR2 SNEGSKA (reference sequence). CDR3 residues: CSAPKGQGTYEQYF. CDR3 in DNA: TGCAGTGCTCCGAAGGGGCAGGGGACCTACGAGCAGTACTTC.

This chain uses TRBV20-1 with TRBJ2-1, with 11 bases that match TRBD2. The CDR3 runs 15 residues. J gave up 7 bases and V 5 bases, and 10 bases lay outside the gene matches. Germline lookup yields CDR1 DFQATT and CDR2 SNEGSKA (reference sequence). Written as DNA, the CDR3 is TGCAGTGCTCCAATTGCTAGCGGGAGGATGAATGAGCAGTTCTTC. Residues: CSAPIASGRMNEQFF.

The V and J genes are TRBV3-1 and TRBJ2-4; the D gene is possibly TRBD2 (7 bases). V lost 6 bases and J lost 5, with 11 bases in between. This CDR3 has 13 residues. CDR1 is LGHDT, CDR2 YNNKEL, per germline (reference sequence). CDR3 nucleotide sequence: TGTGCCAGCAGAGGGGGGGCCCAAAACATTCAGTACTTC. This sequence encodes CASRGGAQNIQYF.

In its sample, this clonotype was seen many times. This chain uses TRBV7-2 with TRBJ2-7, with 7 positions matching TRBD2. Germline V gives CDR1 SGHTA, CDR2 FQGNSA. CDR3 size: 14 residues. J lost 2 bases, V lost 1 base, and 2 bases had no gene match. CDR3 residues: CASSLGGSPYEQYF. CDR3 DNA: TGTGCCAGCAGCTTAGGCGGGAGTCCCTACGAGCAGTACTTC.

The chain is built from TRBV29-1 and TRBJ1-4; TRBD1 matches at 7 bases. CDR1 and CDR2 from the germline V gene are SQVTM and ANQGSEA. V lost 4 bases to trimming and J lost 1 base; unmatched junction nucleotides: 18. CDR3 size: 19 residues. The CDR3 DNA reads TGCAGCGTTGTAACAGAGTGGGCCAGGGGGACCCTAACTAATGAAAAACTGTTTTTT. As protein: CSVVTEWARGTLTNEKLFF.